The TCR beta chain described here comes from a study of blood T cell repertoires in COVID-19. Overall study: The samples span acute and convalescent COVID-19 from the United States, Italy and Spain. From T cells, B-cell-depleted T cells, or PBMCs came the material, which was cDNA or gDNA.

This CDR3 is 15 amino acids long. The V segment lost 6 bases and the J segment 1 base; nucleotides outside the gene matches: 7. Germline CDR1 and CDR2: MNHEY and SVGEGT. In the study's own analysis: Amplifying reference gene primers gave estimates of nucleated cell counts. Profiling relied on immunoSEQ multiplex PCR, and the TCRdb table lists in-frame clones only, not all of them. V, J and clone size were drawn from that table, and D and trimming were deduced from the DNA. Of 130,000 or so clones in the sample, 85% to 90% are singletons; the top ten hold more than 2%. Sequenced: peripheral blood. The TCR originated in a man in his 70s with active COVID-19. The V call is TRBV6-2 or TRBV6-3, the J call TRBJ1-1; TRBD1 matches at 8 bases. The CDR3: CASSPGQGRNTEAFF. The CDR3 DNA is TGTGCCAGCAGCCCCGGACAGGGAAGGAACACTGAAGCTTTCTTT.